Listed here are 14 T cell receptor beta chains from one sample, sequenced in a study of T cells in Graves' hyperthyroidism and ophthalmopathy. Regions amplified from RNA transcripts were the TCR beta CDR3 regions. An initial round of RT-PCR targeting the TCR CDR3 relied on the HTBI primer set. TCRdb fed the multiplex PCR reads into MiXCR, producing one record per CDR3 protein. This table holds nearly 600,000 distinct CDR3 sequences, 14% found once. The sample consisted of blood. These receptors all stem from a woman aged 25 to 39 with Graves' hyperthyroidism that later progressed to Graves' ophthalmopathy.

Many counts were recorded for this clonotype. CDR3 sequence reads: CASSPTPGQGDEKLFF. CDR3 DNA: TGTGCCAGCAGCCCGACCCCGGGACAGGGGGACGAAAAACTGTTTTTT. The chain is built from TRBV12-3 or TRBV12-4 and TRBJ1-4, with 11 bases matching TRBD1. V dropped 6 bases and J dropped 8; count of bases not matched to a gene: 11. The CDR3 contains 16 residues.

There are many counts of this clonotype. The genes are TRBV20-1 and TRBJ1-2; D is possibly TRBD1 (5 bases). CDR1 is DFQATT, CDR2 SNEGSKA, per germline (reference sequence). CDR3 size: 14 residues. V was cut by 6 bases and J by 8 bases, with 22 bases left in between. This chain's CDR3 is CSADAGTVASGYTF. CDR3 bases: TGCAGTGCCGACGCCGGGACCGTAGCTAGCGGCTACACCTTC.

Note on this clonotype: A clone one base away is much larger, so this may be a read error. The chain recombines TRBV28 with TRBJ2-7; no reliable D call. V was pared by 5 bases and J by 2 bases, with 4 bases between. The CDR3 loop spans 11 amino acids. CDR1 and CDR2 from the germline V gene are MDHEN and SYDVKM. CDR3 in DNA: TGTGCCAGCAGTAAAGCCTACGAGCAGTACTTC. It codes for CASSKAYEQYF. Filled out from reference TRBV28 and TRBJ2-7, the complete variable domain reads DVKVTQSSRYLVKRTGEKVFLECVQDMDHENMFWYRQDPGLGLRLIYFSYDVKMKEKGDIPEGYSVSREKKERFSLILESASTNQTSMYLCASSKAYEQYFGPGTRLTVT.

This rearrangement joins TRBV2 to TRBJ1-2; 11 bases match TRBD1. Germline CDR1 SNHLY, CDR2 FYNNEI. The CDR3 spans 16 residues. The V segment lost 6 bases and the J segment 8 bases; nucleotides outside the gene matches: 14. CDR3 region: CASSRTGGANSGGYTF. The CDR3 region has the DNA TGTGCCAGCAGCCGGACAGGGGGCGCAAATTCGGGGGGCTACACCTTC.

This clonotype was picked up many times. The rearrangement uses TRBV20-1 and TRBJ1-2, with D perhaps TRBD1 (5 bases). Germline V lookup: CDR1 DFQATT, CDR2 SNEGSKA (reference sequence). V was clipped by 6 bases and J by 5 bases, with 16 bases between them. The length of the CDR3 is 13 residues. The CDR3 loop is CSAFTGFGYGYTF. The DNA of the CDR3 is TGCAGTGCATTCACAGGATTTGGGTATGGCTACACCTTC.

Note on this clonotype: It may be a read error: a sequence one base away is much more abundant. The V and J genes are TRBV10-3 and TRBJ2-7; unclear D gene. This CDR3 comprises 12 residues. Germline-derived CDR1 and CDR2 are ENHRY and SYGVKD. Written as DNA, the CDR3 is TGTGCCATCGGTGATGAGGTCTACGAGCAGTACTTC. It encodes CAIGDEVYEQYF.

This clonotype was seen more than once but under ten times. The V and J genes are TRBV7-9 and TRBJ1-6; D remains ambiguous. Germline-derived CDR1 and CDR2 are SEHNR and FQNEAQ (reference sequence). The ends were cut back, 1 base at V and 7 bases at J, with 17 bases in the middle. This CDR3 has 17 residues. CDR3: CASSLEFRTDLNSPLHF. As DNA, the CDR3 is TGTGCCAGCAGCTTAGAGTTTCGGACGGACCTGAATTCACCCCTCCACTTT.

This clonotype was detected a few times. A clone one base away is much larger, so this may be a read error. This chain connects TRBV7-9 to TRBJ2-7; D call uncertain. The V gene's germline CDR1 is SEHNR and CDR2 FQNEAQ (reference sequence). The CDR3 covers 16 residues. Here the CDR3 DNA reads TGTGCCAGCAGCTTAGGCCCAGGTGCTCTAACCTACGATCAGTACTTC. Translated: CASSLGPGALTYDQYF.

The chain carries TRBV4-1 and TRBJ2-1; D remains unclear. The CDR3 runs to 11 residues. CDR1 MGHRA and CDR2 YSYEKL come from the germline V gene. Trimming removed 0 bases from V and 15 bases from J, with 9 bases in between. CDR3 in amino acids: CASSQDRIRFF. The CDR3 bases are TGCGCCAGCAGCCAAGATAGGATACGGTTCTTC.

This clonotype was observed a few times. This chain joins TRBV5-1 and TRBJ2-3, with D possibly matching TRBD1 (5 bases). V dropped 0 bases and J dropped 4 bases, with 12 bases sitting between them. From germline, CDR1 is SGHRS and CDR2 YFSETQ. There are 15 residues in the CDR3. The CDR3 nucleotides are TGCGCCAGCAGCTTGGGACAGACCAATGCAGATACGCAGTATTTT. Protein product: CASSLGQTNADTQYF. The complete variable domain, with remaining parts taken from reference TRBV5-1 and TRBJ2-3, reads KAGVTQTPRYLIKTRGQQVTLSCSPISGHRSVSWYQQTPGQGLQFLFEYFSETQRNKGNFPGRFSGRQFSNSRSEMNVSTLELGDSALYLCASSLGQTNADTQYFGPGTRLTVL.

This clonotype appeared many times. The chain carries TRBV6-2 or TRBV6-3 and TRBJ1-1; D ambiguous. The CDR3 runs 11 residues. Trimming removed 3 bases at V and 3 bases at J, with 2 bases between. Germline-derived CDR1 and CDR2 are MNHEY and SVGEGT. The CDR3 bases are TGTGCCAGCAGTTATGACACTGAAGCTTTCTTT. Translated: CASSYDTEAFF.

This clonotype was detected ten times or more. The V gene is TRBV5-1, the J gene TRBJ2-7, with 8 bases lining up with TRBD2. V dropped 4 bases and J dropped 2; count of bases not matched to a gene: 11. From germline, CDR1 is SGHRS and CDR2 YFSETQ. The CDR3 is 16 residues long. Written as DNA, the CDR3 is TGCGCCAGCAGCCCCAGGGTAGCGGGACCCGCCTACGAGCAGTACTTC. Amino acids: CASSPRVAGPAYEQYF.

This clonotype was counted at least ten times. The chain employs TRBV6-1 and TRBJ1-1; a weak D match, TRBD1 (5 bases). Trimming pared 5 bases from V and 10 bases from J, leaving 17 bases between. CDR1 MNHNS and CDR2 SASEGT come from the germline V gene. The CDR3 runs 13 residues. The CDR3 reads CASSSPRGAAAFF. As DNA, the CDR3 is TGTGCCAGCAGTTCTCCCCGTGGGGCAGCAGCTTTCTTT.

On this clonotype: A much bigger clone sits one base away, suggesting this may be a read error. Likely a read error: the CDR3 ends without its conserved phenylalanine or tryptophan. The rearrangement uses TRBV20-1 and TRBJ2-1; a possible D gene is TRBD2 (5 bases). The germline V gene encodes CDR1 DFQATT and CDR2 SNEGSKA (reference sequence). Trimming cost V 4 bases and J 8 bases, with 12 bases left between them. This CDR3 comprises 12 residues. CDR3 amino acids: CSAKTGIHEQFY. CDR3 coding DNA: TGCAGTGCTAAGACCGGGATTCATGAGCAGTTCTAC.